Shown below are 3 T cell receptor beta chains from a single sample sequenced in a study of breast tumors, draining lymph nodes, adjacent tissues. TCRdb analysed the multiplex PCR reads with MiXCR anew, one entry per CDR3 protein. The table has approximately 40,000 distinct CDR3 sequences, approximately 37% seen once. Sequenced input: breast tumor tissue. The receptors were gathered from a female donor with breast cancer. Some clones in this sample may be carry-over from other donors' samples.

As concerns this clonotype: A much larger clone lies one base from this, so it may be a read error. The rearrangement joins TRBV19 to TRBJ2-1; D possibly uses TRBD1 or TRBD2 (6 bases each). V lost 5 bases and J 2 bases, leaving 16 bases between the germline ends. CDR1 and CDR2 from the germline V gene are LNHDA and SQIVND (reference sequence). This CDR3 has 16 residues. The CDR3 DNA sequence: TGTGCCAGTAGTGCCGCCGGACAGCGGGCCTACAATGAGCAGTTCTTC. This sequence encodes CASSAAGQRAYNEQFF.

This clonotype was seen repeatedly, ten times or more. The chain is built from TRBV7-2 and TRBJ2-5, with 8 bases that match TRBD2. The CDR3 runs 16 residues. Germline V lookup: CDR1 SGHTA, CDR2 FQGNSA. Trimming removed 2 bases from V and 5 bases from J; junction bases left unmatched: 10. The CDR3 loop reads CASSLMGGRIGETQYF. The CDR3 DNA is TGTGCCAGCAGCTTAATGGGCGGGAGGATCGGGGAGACCCAGTACTTC.

The V call is TRBV2, the J call TRBJ2-7; 7 nucleotides line up with TRBD2. Trimming took 4 bases from V and 3 from J; bases not matched to a gene: 0. The CDR3 length is 12 residues. The germline CDR1 and CDR2 sequences are SNHLY and FYNNEI. The CDR3 coding sequence is TGTGCCAGCAGTGGGACTAGCTACGAGCAGTACTTC. Its translation: CASSGTSYEQYF.